This entry lists 5 T cell receptor beta chains sequenced from one sample in a study of blood T cells in healthy people across ages. With a J-beta primer mix and a sample-barcoded 5' primer, a second PCR ran 7 to 11 cycles. One entry per CDR3 protein results from TCRdb running MiXCR on the 5' RACE reads. The sample carries some 880,000 distinct CDR3 sequences, approximately 35% recorded once. Material for sequencing was blood. These receptors all come from a young man in good health.

The J gene is TRBJ1-4, the V gene TRBV12-3 or TRBV12-4; TRBD1 is a possible D gene (6 bases). The V end was cut by 4 bases, the J end by 4 bases, with 19 bases between. The CDR3 contains 17 residues. The CDR3 DNA sequence: TGTGCCAGCAGTTCCCGGGATCCGGGGGGGCTTAATGAAAAACTGTTTTTT. It encodes CASSSRDPGGLNEKLFF.

This clonotype has at least ten counts. The gene calls are TRBV7-2 and TRBJ1-4; 7 bases match TRBD1. V was pared by 5 bases and J by 8 bases, with 14 bases of the junction left unmatched. CDR3 length: 16 residues. CDR1 is SGHTA and CDR2 is FQGNSA in the germline V gene. CDR3 nucleotides: TGTGCCAGCAGCCCCTCCCGGGACAGCGATGTGGAAAAACTGTTTTTT. The encoded protein is CASSPSRDSDVEKLFF.

The rearrangement joins TRBV12-3 or TRBV12-4 to TRBJ1-5; TRBD1 matches 9 bases. The CDR3 loop spans 16 amino acids. The J segment lost 3 bases and the V segment lost 0 bases, leaving 3 bases of the junction unmatched. The CDR3 here is CASSLAGQGPNQPQHF. Here the CDR3 DNA reads TGTGCCAGCAGTTTAGCGGGACAGGGACCCAATCAGCCCCAGCATTTT.

The CDR3 loop reads CAISDGLDEKLFF. Written as DNA, the CDR3 is TGTGCCATCAGCGACGGGCTTGATGAAAAACTGTTTTTT. This sequence joins TRBV10-3 and TRBJ1-4, with D hard to call. Deletions cut 6 bases from V and 6 bases from J, with 11 bases between. CDR1 and CDR2 (germline): ENHRY, SYGVKD. This CDR3 spans 13 amino acids.

V is TRBV7-2 and J is TRBJ1-2; a possible D gene is TRBD1 (5 bases). The CDR3 extends over 14 amino acids. The V end lost 4 bases, the J end lost 7 bases, and 16 bases lay between the germline ends. CDR1 and CDR2 (germline): SGHTA, FQGNSA. The CDR3 loop reads CASSSGGGSVGYTF. The DNA of the CDR3 is TGTGCCAGCAGCTCCGGCGGGGGGTCTGTTGGCTACACCTTC.